A selection of T cell receptor beta chains follows, all from one sample in a study of regulatory T cells in long-lasting Graves disease. TCRdb reprocessed the multiplex PCR reads with MiXCR, giving one entry per CDR3 protein. The table shows roughly 510,000 distinct CDR3 sequences, with roughly a sixth occurring only once. This sample also belongs to another study, concerning T cells in Graves' hyperthyroidism and ophthalmopathy.

Sequenced here: peripheral blood mononuclear cells (PBMCs), sampled at new diagnosis, from a patient treated with antithyroid drugs. The source of these receptors is a man between 18 and 35 years old with Graves disease. The CDR3 runs from the conserved cysteine through the conserved F or W. Each record gives: V gene, J gene, CDR3 protein.

>TRBV3-1|TRBJ1-1
CASSQDSEAFF
>TRBV14|TRBJ1-2
CASSQAMGPYGYTF
>TRBV11-2|TRBJ2-3
CASSSQLTSGGQQLLDTQYF
>TRBV11-2|TRBJ1-1
CASSVQGPGTEAFF
>TRBV4-1|TRBJ1-1
CASSQARAVAFF
>TRBV19|TRBJ1-1
CATRGLNTEAFF
>TRBV4-1|TRBJ2-3
CASSQEGRARDTQYF
>TRBV3-1|TRBJ2-5
CASSRGRAETQYF
>TRBV20-1|TRBJ1-4
CSATTGTRGELFF
>TRBV12-3/TRBV12-4|TRBJ1-2
CASSFSGFYGYTF
>TRBV28|TRBJ1-2
CASSGSSSNSLGYGYTF
>TRBV12-3/TRBV12-4|TRBJ1-1
CASRQPGTANTEAFF
>TRBV7-8|TRBJ2-1
CASSLRLAGGNEQFF
>TRBV6-5|TRBJ2-3
CASSYPEDTQYF
>TRBV28|TRBJ2-1
CASSLGLGGNEQFF
>TRBV7-2|TRBJ2-2
CVVGGRVNTGELFF
>TRBV19|TRBJ2-6
CASRAGTGELPGANVLTF
>TRBV2|TRBJ2-1
CASKILAGVSNEQFF
>TRBV18|TRBJ2-7
CASGETGGGYEQYF
>TRBV20-1|TRBJ1-5
CSAWTTSSNQPQHF
>TRBV20-1|TRBJ2-1
CSAIRTSGSSYNEQFF
>TRBV7-8|TRBJ1-1
CASSLWGQGGVNTEAFF
>TRBV3-1|TRBJ1-2
CASSITRGTANYGYTF
>TRBV9|TRBJ1-1
CASSVGPPGGNTEAFF
>TRBV4-1|TRBJ1-4
CASSQGGGQGTNEKLFF
>TRBV29-1|TRBJ2-2
CSVVGDTGELFF
>TRBV15|TRBJ2-1
CATSRDRSSYNEQFF
>TRBV29-1|TRBJ2-1
CSVEELAVGTGGYEQFF
>TRBV15|TRBJ1-3
CATRFRAGNTIYF
>TRBV20-1|TRBJ1-4
CSARGRGEGATNEKLFF
>TRBV11-2|TRBJ2-1
CASGGTSGINEQFF
>TRBV5-6|TRBJ1-4
CASSRTGWNEKLFF
>TRBV7-9|TRBJ1-3
CASSSGGRGNTIYF
>TRBV11-3|TRBJ2-1
CASSLAGLAGGREQFF
>TRBV28|TRBJ1-5
CASSLPTTGYQPQHF
>TRBV11-2|TRBJ2-5
CASSLSGQDSAQYF
>TRBV20-1|TRBJ2-7
CSAKSQGRNYEQYF
>TRBV28|TRBJ1-2
CASSLFGGSGGYTF
>TRBV20-1|TRBJ2-7
CSAPAEGLTYEQYF
>TRBV15|TRBJ2-7
CATSRDEQGGWEQYF
>TRBV5-1|TRBJ1-3
CASSLGPTGMIGNTIYF
>TRBV28|TRBJ1-2
CASTSGRGYTF
>TRBV6-1|TRBJ2-5
CASSRGTSGRETQYF